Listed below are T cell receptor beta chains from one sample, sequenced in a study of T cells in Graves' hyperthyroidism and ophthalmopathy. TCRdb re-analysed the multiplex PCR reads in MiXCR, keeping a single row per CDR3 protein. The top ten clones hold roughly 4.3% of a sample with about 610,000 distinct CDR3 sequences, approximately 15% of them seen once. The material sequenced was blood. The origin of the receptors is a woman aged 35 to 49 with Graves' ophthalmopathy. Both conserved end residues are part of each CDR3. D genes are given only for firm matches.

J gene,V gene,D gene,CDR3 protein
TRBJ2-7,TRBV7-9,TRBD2,CASSLSGASSYEQYF
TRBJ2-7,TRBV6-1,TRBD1,CASSDQGAIYEQYF
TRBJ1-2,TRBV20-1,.,CSAKDTAGYTF
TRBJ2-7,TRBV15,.,CATSRDSGTLHEQYF
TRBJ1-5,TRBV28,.,CASSLPTSGNQPQHF
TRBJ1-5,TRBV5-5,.,CASSQREGQPQHF
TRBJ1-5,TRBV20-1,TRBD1,CSALLDRVDQPQHF
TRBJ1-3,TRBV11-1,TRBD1,CASSYRDSFSGNTIYF
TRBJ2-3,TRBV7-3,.,CASSFDPPPNTQYF
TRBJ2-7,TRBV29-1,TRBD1,CSVGEGGRGYEQYF
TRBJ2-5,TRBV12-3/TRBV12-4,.,CASRSDEETQYF
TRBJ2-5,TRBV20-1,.,CSASWGQETQYF
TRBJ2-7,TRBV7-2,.,CASSPRAGPYEQYF
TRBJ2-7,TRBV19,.,CASSITGPNEQYF
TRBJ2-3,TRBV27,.,CASSLSFGGQDTQYF
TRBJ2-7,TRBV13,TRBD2,CASSLEGSGSRYEQYF
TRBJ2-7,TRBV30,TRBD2,CAWSPGPGGGYEQYF
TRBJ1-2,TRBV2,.,CASSSSRGYGYTF
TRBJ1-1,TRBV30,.,CAWSIVGPEAFF
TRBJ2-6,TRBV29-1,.,CSVRTPQAGANVLTF
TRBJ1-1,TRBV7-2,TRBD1,CASSPINRGRTEAFF
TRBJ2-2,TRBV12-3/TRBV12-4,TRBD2,CASSLYGLAGGNTGELFF
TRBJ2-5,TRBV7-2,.,CASSDTGFGETQYF
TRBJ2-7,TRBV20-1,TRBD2,CSVGTSGLVYEQYF
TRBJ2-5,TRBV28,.,CASSPGGRATSEETQYF
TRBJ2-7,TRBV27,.,CASSLRSEFYEQYF